What follows describes a single TCR beta chain. As yet, its antigen is unknown. The record originates from a study of radiotherapy plus CTLA-4 blockade in lung cancer. Study details: In 18% of patients, objective responses were seen; around 31% had disease control. General study results and limits: Radiotherapy with ipilimumab was followed by blood expansion of tumor-derived clones.

Per germline, CDR1 SGHRS and CDR2 YFSETQ. This CDR3 comprises 17 residues. V trimming: 5 bases; J trimming: 0 bases; junction bases outside the gene matches: 9. Measured with immunoSEQ multiplex PCR; TCRdb has only the in-frame clones, and not every one. The sample yields approximately 80,000 clones, roughly 80% seen once. The origin of this receptor is a human donor with non-small cell lung cancer whose response to radiotherapy plus ipilimumab could not be evaluated. The sequencing here drew on peripheral blood, taken from a patient treated with radiotherapy plus ipilimumab. V gene TRBV5-1 combines with J gene TRBJ2-3; 10 positions agree with TRBD2. The CDR3 loop is CASSPLAGATSTDTQYF. The CDR3 DNA is TGCGCCAGCAGTCCTCTAGCGGGGGCCACTAGCACAGATACGCAGTATTTT.